Below, 29 T cell receptor beta chains from the same sample are listed, as sequenced in a study of vaccination effects on CD4 cells after COVID-19. At the end of over 8 days of culture, CD4+ T cells were isolated. Their antigen targets remain unknown. Clones were read by immunoSEQ multiplex PCR, and TCRdb kept only the in-frame ones, dropping some. The sample holds tens of thousands of clones, approximately 71% seen once. Sample: CD4+ T cells from PBMCs cultured without peptide, taken before COVID-19 vaccination. All receptors derive from a human donor who received a COVID-19 vaccine.

This clone was picked up a small number of times. The chain carries TRBV7-3 and TRBJ1-6; the match to TRBD1 covers 10 bases. V gave up 1 base and J gave up 9 bases; unmatched junction bases: 18. Germline CDR1 reads SGHTA; CDR2 reads FQGTGA. There are 20 residues in the CDR3. CDR3 DNA: TGTGCCAGCAGCTTAAGGGTTCTCCCCAGACAGGGGGCCGGAGGTTCACCCCTCCACTTT. Amino acid sequence: CASSLRVLPRQGAGGSPLHF.

The chain couples TRBV5-8 to TRBJ2-1, with 7 positions matching TRBD2. The germline CDR1 and CDR2 sequences are SGHTS and YDEGEE. CDR3 length: 15 residues. Trimming removed 3 bases from V and 0 bases from J; junction bases left unmatched: 3. The CDR3: CASSSSGDSYNEQFF. The CDR3 nucleotides read TGTGCCAGCAGCTCTAGCGGCGACTCCTACAATGAGCAGTTCTTC. Full variable domain (rest looked up from reference TRBV5-8 and TRBJ2-1): EAGVTQSPTHLIKTRGQQATLRCSPISGHTSVYWYQQALGLGLQFLLWYDEGEERNRGNFPPRFSGRQFPNYSSELNVNALELEDSALYLCASSSSGDSYNEQFFGPGTRLTVL.

This chain links TRBV19 with TRBJ1-1; D is ambiguous. V lost 4 bases to trimming and J lost 4 bases, with 13 bases between them. In germline, CDR1 is LNHDA, CDR2 SQIVND (reference sequence). CDR3 length: 14 amino acids. CDR3 coding DNA: TGTGCCAGTAGTACGTTGAGAAGGAGCACTGAAGCTTTCTTT. This codes for CASSTLRRSTEAFF.

The V gene is TRBV7-3, the J gene TRBJ2-3; D may be TRBD1 or TRBD2 (5 bases each). The germline CDR1 and CDR2 sequences are SGHTA and FQGTGA. The CDR3 consists of 15 residues. Trimming shortened V by 1 base and J by 2 bases, and 10 bases separated the two germline ends. The CDR3 region is CASSLRGSPTDTQYF. CDR3 nucleotide sequence: TGTGCCAGCAGCTTAAGGGGGTCCCCCACAGATACGCAGTATTTT. Filled out from reference TRBV7-3 and TRBJ2-3, the complete variable domain reads GAGVSQTPSNKVTEKGKYVELRCDPISGHTALYWYRQSLGQGPEFLIYFQGTGAADDSGLPNDRFFAVRPEGSVSTLKIQRTERGDSAVYLCASSLRGSPTDTQYFGPGTRLTVL.

The table lists this clone with a few counts. The chain uses TRBV19 and TRBJ1-5; TRBD1 is a possible D gene (5 bases). The CDR3 sequence is 16 residues long. V dropped 5 bases and J dropped 0 bases, with 14 bases sitting between them. The V gene's germline CDR1 is LNHDA and CDR2 SQIVND (reference sequence). CDR3 DNA: TGTGCCAGTAGTCCCAGGGAGAGTTCTAGCAATCAGCCCCAGCATTTT. Translated, it gives CASSPRESSSNQPQHF.

The V call is TRBV5-1, the J call TRBJ1-6, with TRBD1 matching 11 bases. The CDR3 totals 17 residues. V gave up 0 bases and J gave up 4 bases; unmatched junction bases: 3. CDR1 is SGHRS and CDR2 is YFSETQ in the germline V gene. The CDR3 loop is CASSLVGQGAYNSPLHF. CDR3 in DNA: TGCGCCAGCAGCTTGGTTGGACAGGGGGCTTATAATTCACCCCTCCACTTT. Full variable domain (outside the CDR3, taken from reference TRBV5-1 and TRBJ1-6): KAGVTQTPRYLIKTRGQQVTLSCSPISGHRSVSWYQQTPGQGLQFLFEYFSETQRNKGNFPGRFSGRQFSNSRSEMNVSTLELGDSALYLCASSLVGQGAYNSPLHFGNGTRLTVT.

This clone came up a few times. J is TRBJ1-5 and V is TRBV18, with 9 bases identical to TRBD1. The CDR3 spans 16 residues. Germline trimming cut 3 bases from V and 4 bases from J; bases unmatched to any gene: 7. Germline V gene data show CDR1 as KGHSH and CDR2 as LQKENI. CDR3 in DNA: TGTGCCAGCTCACCCTGGACAGGGGTAAGTAATCAGCCCCAGCATTTT. It codes for CASSPWTGVSNQPQHF.

The J gene is TRBJ1-1, the V gene TRBV6-5; possible D gene TRBD1, 5 bases. This CDR3 has 14 residues. Germline CDR1 reads MNHEY; CDR2 reads SVGAGI. With 7 bases removed from V and 2 bases from J, the gap between germline ends came to 14 bases. The CDR3 sequence is CASTSGGTNTEAFF. In nucleotides, the CDR3 is TGTGCCAGCACCTCTGGGGGGACTAACACTGAAGCTTTCTTT.

This chain uses TRBV4-1 with TRBJ2-1; weak D call: TRBD1 (6 bases). The ends were cut back, 7 bases at V and 0 bases at J, with 13 bases in the middle. The germline gives CDR1 MGHRA, CDR2 YSYEKL. The CDR3 extends over 15 amino acids. The CDR3, as DNA: TGCGCCAGCACCACCGGGACACTCTCCTACAATGAGCAGTTCTTC. As protein: CASTTGTLSYNEQFF.

The rearrangement joins TRBV18 to TRBJ1-4; 8 bases agree with TRBD1. V was pared by 5 bases and J by 1 base, with 6 bases of the junction left unmatched. Germline values: CDR1 KGHSH, CDR2 LQKENI. The CDR3 has 16 residues. In DNA form, the CDR3 reads TGTGCCAGCTCATGGACAGGGAGTGGAACTAATGAAAAACTGTTTTTT. It specifies CASSWTGSGTNEKLFF.

This clone is a singleton in its sample. The CDR3, as DNA: TGTGCTACCATGGGTAGCGGGGGGGAGACCCAGTACTTC. Translating gives CATMGSGGETQYF. V and J are TRBV12-5 and TRBJ2-5; 10 bases are shared with TRBD2. CDR1 and CDR2 (germline): LGHNT, FRNRAP. Trimming removed 10 bases from V and 5 bases from J; junction bases left unmatched: 7. The CDR3 is 13 residues long.

This chain uses TRBV19 with TRBJ2-4, with D uncertain. Germline V lookup: CDR1 LNHDA, CDR2 SQIVND (reference sequence). CDR3 length equals 15 residues. V lost 6 bases, J lost 2 bases, and 14 bases lay in between. Here the CDR3 DNA reads TGTGCCAGTAGCCAGGACGGCTTAACCAAAAACATTCAGTACTTC. This gives the protein CASSQDGLTKNIQYF.

This sequence joins TRBV6-5 and TRBJ1-1; TRBD1 matches at 10 bases. The CDR3 totals 15 residues. Germline V CDR1 and CDR2: MNHEY, SVGAGI. With V trimmed by 11 bases and J by 2 bases, 11 bases remained unmatched. CDR3 DNA sequence: TGTGCCTGCCAGTGGGACAGGGGTTTAAACACTGAAGCTTTCTTT. Its translation is CACQWDRGLNTEAFF.

The V and J genes are TRBV24-1 and TRBJ1-2; unclear D gene. V lost 12 bases and J 4 bases, leaving 17 bases between the germline ends. The CDR3 spans 13 residues. Germline V gene sequence: CDR1 KGHDR, CDR2 SFDVKD. CDR3 protein: CAPEALGSYGYTF. In DNA form, the CDR3 reads TGTGCCCCCGAGGCCCTGGGGAGCTATGGCTACACCTTC.

The V call is TRBV7-2, the J call TRBJ1-2; no clear D. V shed 1 base and J shed 8 bases, with 11 bases lying between them. Per germline, CDR1 SGHTA and CDR2 FQGNSA. The CDR3 consists of 13 residues. This CDR3 reads CASSLDGPRGYTF. The CDR3 DNA is TGTGCCAGCAGCTTAGATGGGCCAAGGGGCTACACCTTC.

This clone came up once. This chain joins TRBV5-1 and TRBJ2-5; 10 bases agree with TRBD1. The CDR3 runs to 14 residues. Trimming removed 7 bases from V and 2 bases from J; junction bases left unmatched: 5. Germline V gene lookup returns CDR1 SGHRS and CDR2 YFSETQ. The DNA of the CDR3 is TGCGCCAGCGGCGACAGGGGGCTGCAAGAGACCCAGTACTTC. Translated, it gives CASGDRGLQETQYF.

The gene calls are TRBV5-1 and TRBJ2-1; TRBD1 or TRBD2 may be the D gene (5 bases each). V lost 4 bases and J lost 4, with 15 bases in between. CDR1 is SGHRS, CDR2 YFSETQ, per germline. This CDR3 is 15 amino acids long. In DNA, the CDR3 is TGCGCCAGCAGCACAGGACTGGGGGAATACAATGAGCAGTTCTTC. Amino acid sequence: CASSTGLGEYNEQFF.

The chain combines TRBV4-3 with TRBJ2-2; D gene unclear. The CDR3 covers 14 residues. The V end was cut by 4 bases, the J end by 4 bases, with 10 bases between. Per the germline V gene, CDR1 is LGHNA and CDR2 is YSLEER. This CDR3 is CASSRKQSTGELFF. The CDR3 bases are TGCGCCAGCAGCCGCAAACAGAGCACCGGGGAGCTGTTTTTT.

DNA of the CDR3: TGTGCCAGTAGGGACAGACGTAATGAAAAACTGTTTTTT. It yields the protein CASRDRRNEKLFF. The chain joins TRBV19 to TRBJ1-4, with D perhaps TRBD1 (6 bases). Germline V gene lookup returns CDR1 LNHDA and CDR2 SQIVND (reference sequence). The CDR3 totals 13 residues. V lost 6 bases to trimming and J lost 4 bases, with 9 bases between them.

V is TRBV5-1 and J is TRBJ1-6; tentatively, D is TRBD1 (6 bases). The CDR3 consists of 16 residues. Trimming pared 3 bases from V and 5 bases from J, leaving 15 bases between. The V gene's germline CDR1 is SGHRS and CDR2 YFSETQ. In DNA form, the CDR3 reads TGCGCCAGCAGCTGGGGCCGGACAGAGAATAATTCACCCCTCCACTTT. Its translation: CASSWGRTENNSPLHF.

The CDR3 protein is CASSFPIPGSSYNEQFF. In DNA, the CDR3 is TGCGCCAGCAGCTTTCCCATCCCAGGGAGCTCCTACAATGAGCAGTTCTTC. The chain employs TRBV5-1 and TRBJ2-1; D is perhaps TRBD1 or TRBD2 (5 bases each). V was clipped by 2 bases and J by 0 bases, with 15 bases between them. Germline V gene data show CDR1 as SGHRS and CDR2 as YFSETQ. The CDR3 length is 17 residues.

V usage is TRBV28 and J usage is TRBJ1-6; no clear D. Germline V gives CDR1 MDHEN, CDR2 SYDVKM. The CDR3 totals 13 residues. Trimming stripped 2 bases from V and 10 bases from J, with 9 bases between. As DNA, the CDR3 is TGTGCCAGCAGTTTAGTGGACGTATCACCCCTCCACTTT. This translates into CASSLVDVSPLHF.

The chain links TRBV18 to TRBJ1-1, with D perhaps TRBD1 (5 bases). The CDR3 has 16 amino acids. Trimming left V 3 bases short and J 1 base short, with 15 bases between. Per the germline V gene, CDR1 is KGHSH and CDR2 is LQKENI. The CDR3 bases are TGTGCCAGCTCACCGGGTAAATGGCAGGGGAACACTGAAGCTTTCTTT. Its translation: CASSPGKWQGNTEAFF. Based on the CDR3 plus reference TRBV18 and TRBJ1-1, the full variable domain is NAGVMQNPRHLVRRRGQEARLRCSPMKGHSHVYWYRQLPEEGLKFMVYLQKENIIDESGMPKERFSAEFPKEGPSILRIQQVVRGDSAAYFCASSPGKWQGNTEAFFGQGTRLTVV.

V gene TRBV10-3 combines with J gene TRBJ1-2; no firm D call. CDR3 length: 16 residues. The V end lost 0 bases, the J end lost 6 bases, and 17 bases lay between the germline ends. Germline V gene sequence: CDR1 ENHRY, CDR2 SYGVKD. The CDR3, as DNA: TGTGCCATCAGTGAGTCGATTCCGGGCAGGATGGATGGCTACACCTTC. It specifies CAISESIPGRMDGYTF.

J is TRBJ2-1 and V is TRBV5-1; TRBD2 is a possible D gene (6 bases). The CDR3 length is 16 residues. V lost 5 bases to trimming and J lost 4 bases, with 19 bases between them. Germline V CDR1 and CDR2: SGHRS, YFSETQ. The CDR3 nucleotides read TGCGCCAGCAGTGGGTGGGGGGAGACAGAATACAATGAGCAGTTCTTC. This codes for CASSGWGETEYNEQFF. The full variable domain, completed using reference TRBV5-1 and TRBJ2-1, is KAGVTQTPRYLIKTRGQQVTLSCSPISGHRSVSWYQQTPGQGLQFLFEYFSETQRNKGNFPGRFSGRQFSNSRSEMNVSTLELGDSALYLCASSGWGETEYNEQFFGPGTRLTVL.

The chain joins TRBV5-1 to TRBJ2-3, with unresolved D. The CDR3 sequence is 14 residues long. Germline values: CDR1 SGHRS, CDR2 YFSETQ. The V end lost 6 bases, the J end lost 4 bases, and 15 bases lay between the germline ends. CDR3 sequence reads: CASKASSGPDTQYF. CDR3 nucleotide sequence: TGCGCCAGCAAAGCCTCCTCGGGTCCAGATACGCAGTATTTT.

This rearrangement joins TRBV7-9 to TRBJ1-3; 8 nucleotides agree with TRBD1. The CDR3 has 14 amino acids. Per germline, CDR1 SEHNR and CDR2 FQNEAQ (reference sequence). J was trimmed by 3 bases and V by 5 bases; bases with no gene match: 3. The CDR3 DNA sequence: TGTGCCAGCAGCCCTGGACAGGGTGGAAACACCATATATTTT. It codes for CASSPGQGGNTIYF.

V is TRBV2 and J is TRBJ1-5, with 7 bases aligning to TRBD1. Germline CDR1 reads SNHLY; CDR2 reads FYNNEI. The CDR3 extends over 15 amino acids. V lost 8 bases to trimming and J lost 3 bases; unmatched junction nucleotides: 10. The CDR3 loop is CASGSLTGDNQPQHF. CDR3 nucleotide sequence: TGTGCCAGCGGGAGCCTCACAGGGGACAATCAGCCCCAGCATTTT.

The rearrangement links TRBV19 to TRBJ1-4; a possible D gene is TRBD1 (6 bases). Germline V gene lookup returns CDR1 LNHDA and CDR2 SQIVND (reference sequence). Deletions cut 2 bases from V and 8 bases from J, with 15 bases between. The CDR3 loop spans 15 amino acids. The CDR3 region is CASSISPGAREKLFF. The CDR3 nucleotides are TGTGCCAGTAGTATATCCCCAGGGGCGAGGGAAAAACTGTTTTTT. The full variable domain, with the rest looked up from reference TRBV19 and TRBJ1-4, is DGGITQSPKYLFRKEGQNVTLSCEQNLNHDAMYWYRQDPGQGLRLIYYSQIVNDFQKGDIAEGYSVSREKKESFPLTVTSAQKNPTAFYLCASSISPGAREKLFFGSGTQLSVL.